This T cell receptor (beta chain) emerged from a study of blood T cell repertoires in COVID-19. About the research overall: Sites across the United States, Italy and Spain contributed samples from acute and convalescent COVID-19. Sample material is recorded as cDNA or gDNA derived from T cells, B-cell-depleted T cells, or PBMCs.

Only in-frame clones appear in the TCRdb table, and some are missing; sequencing was by immunoSEQ multiplex PCR. Among roughly 140,000 clones, about four fifths were seen once, and the ten largest hold around 8%. The V end lost 8 bases, the J end lost 6 bases, and 14 bases lay between the germline ends. This CDR3 has 13 amino acids. Looked up from germline, CDR1 is LNHDA and CDR2 is SQIVND (reference sequence). Sequencing was done on a sample of peripheral blood. The receptor was derived from a human donor in a cohort sampled during active COVID-19. This chain links TRBV19 with TRBJ1-5; D gene ambiguous. CDR3 amino acids: CASATPPVQPQHF. The DNA of the CDR3 is TGTGCCAGTGCTACCCCACCGGTTCAGCCCCAGCATTTT.